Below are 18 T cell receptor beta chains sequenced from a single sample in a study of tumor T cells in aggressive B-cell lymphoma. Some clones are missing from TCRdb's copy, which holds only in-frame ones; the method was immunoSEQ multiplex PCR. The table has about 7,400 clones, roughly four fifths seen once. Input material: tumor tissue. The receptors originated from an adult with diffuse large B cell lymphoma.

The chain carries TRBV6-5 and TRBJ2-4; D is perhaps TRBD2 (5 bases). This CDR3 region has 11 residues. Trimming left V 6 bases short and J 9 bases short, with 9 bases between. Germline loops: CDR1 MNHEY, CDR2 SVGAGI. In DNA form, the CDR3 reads TGTGCCAGCAGCAGAGGAGGCATTCAGTACTTC. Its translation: CASSRGGIQYF.

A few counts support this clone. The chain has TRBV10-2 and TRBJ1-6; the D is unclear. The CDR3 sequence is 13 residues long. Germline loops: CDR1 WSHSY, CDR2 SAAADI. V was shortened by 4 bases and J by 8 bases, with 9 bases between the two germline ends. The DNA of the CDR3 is TGCGCCAGCAGTGCGGGCGGGGATTCACCCCTCCACTTT. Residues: CASSAGGDSPLHF.

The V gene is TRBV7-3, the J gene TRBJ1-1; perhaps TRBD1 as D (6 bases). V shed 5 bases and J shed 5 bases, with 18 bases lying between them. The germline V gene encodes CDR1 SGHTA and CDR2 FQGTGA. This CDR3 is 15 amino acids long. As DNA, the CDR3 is TGTGCCAGCAGCCCGGTACGGGGGGCGGCAACTGAAGCTTTCTTT. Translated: CASSPVRGAATEAFF.

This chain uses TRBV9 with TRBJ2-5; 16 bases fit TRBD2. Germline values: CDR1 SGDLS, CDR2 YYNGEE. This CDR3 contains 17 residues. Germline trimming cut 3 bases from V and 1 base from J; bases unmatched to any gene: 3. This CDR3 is CASSAGLAGGGQETQYF. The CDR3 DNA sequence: TGTGCCAGCAGCGCGGGACTAGCGGGAGGGGGCCAAGAGACCCAGTACTTC.

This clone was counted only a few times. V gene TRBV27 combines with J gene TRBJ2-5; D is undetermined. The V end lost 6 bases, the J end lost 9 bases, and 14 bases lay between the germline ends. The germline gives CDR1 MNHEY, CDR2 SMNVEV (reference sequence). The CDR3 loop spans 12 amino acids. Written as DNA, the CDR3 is TGTGCCAGCAGCCCTAACGACAAACCCCAGTACTTC. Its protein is CASSPNDKPQYF.

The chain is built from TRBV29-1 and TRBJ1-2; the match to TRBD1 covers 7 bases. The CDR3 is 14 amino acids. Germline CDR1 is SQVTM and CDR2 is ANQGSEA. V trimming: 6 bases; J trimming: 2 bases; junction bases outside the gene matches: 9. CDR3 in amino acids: CSVANRGANYGYTF. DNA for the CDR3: TGCAGCGTCGCGAACAGGGGAGCAAACTATGGCTACACCTTC.

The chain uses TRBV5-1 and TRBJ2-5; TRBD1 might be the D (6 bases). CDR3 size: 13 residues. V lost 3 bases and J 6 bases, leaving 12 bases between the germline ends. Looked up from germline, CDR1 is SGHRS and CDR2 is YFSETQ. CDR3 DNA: TGCGCCAGCAGCTACAGGGATTTTAAGACCCAGTACTTC. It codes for CASSYRDFKTQYF. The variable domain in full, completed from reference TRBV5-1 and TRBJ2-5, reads KAGVTQTPRYLIKTRGQQVTLSCSPISGHRSVSWYQQTPGQGLQFLFEYFSETQRNKGNFPGRFSGRQFSNSRSEMNVSTLELGDSALYLCASSYRDFKTQYFGPGTRLLVL.

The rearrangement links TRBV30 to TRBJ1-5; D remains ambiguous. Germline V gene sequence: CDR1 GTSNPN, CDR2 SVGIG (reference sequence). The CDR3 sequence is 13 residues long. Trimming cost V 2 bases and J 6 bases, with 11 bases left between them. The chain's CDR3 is CAWSNVGGQPQHF. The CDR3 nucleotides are TGTGCCTGGAGTAATGTGGGAGGTCAGCCCCAGCATTTT.

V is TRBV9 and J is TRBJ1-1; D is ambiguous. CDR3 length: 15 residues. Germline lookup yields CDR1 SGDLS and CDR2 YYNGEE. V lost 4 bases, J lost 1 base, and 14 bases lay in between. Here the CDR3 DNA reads TGTGCCAGCAGCCCCCGCCCAGGTCCGAACACTGAAGCTTTCTTT. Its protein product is CASSPRPGPNTEAFF.

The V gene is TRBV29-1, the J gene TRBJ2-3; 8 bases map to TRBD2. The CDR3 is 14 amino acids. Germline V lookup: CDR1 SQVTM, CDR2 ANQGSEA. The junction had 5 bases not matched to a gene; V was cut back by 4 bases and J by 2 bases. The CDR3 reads CSVVPAGATDTQYF. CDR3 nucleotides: TGCAGCGTTGTACCAGCGGGAGCCACAGATACGCAGTATTTT.

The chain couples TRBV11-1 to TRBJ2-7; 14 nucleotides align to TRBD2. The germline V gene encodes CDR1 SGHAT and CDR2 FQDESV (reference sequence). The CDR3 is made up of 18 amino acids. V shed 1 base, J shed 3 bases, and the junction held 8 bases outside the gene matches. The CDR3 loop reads CASSLDWGLAGDLYEQYF. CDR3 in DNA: TGTGCCAGCAGCTTAGATTGGGGACTAGCGGGAGACCTCTACGAGCAGTACTTC.

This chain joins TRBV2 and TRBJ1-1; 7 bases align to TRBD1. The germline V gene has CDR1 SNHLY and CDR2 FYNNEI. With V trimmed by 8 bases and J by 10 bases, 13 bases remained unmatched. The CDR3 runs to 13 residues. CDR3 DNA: TGTGCCAGCGACGTTGACCAGGGGGTCGGAGCTTTCTTT. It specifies CASDVDQGVGAFF.

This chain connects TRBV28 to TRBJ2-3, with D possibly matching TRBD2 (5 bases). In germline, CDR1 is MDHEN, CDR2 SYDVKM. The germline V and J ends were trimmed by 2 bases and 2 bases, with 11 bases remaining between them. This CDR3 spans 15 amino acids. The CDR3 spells CASSLGGKLTDTQYF. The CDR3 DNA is TGTGCCAGCAGTTTAGGAGGTAAACTCACAGATACGCAGTATTTT. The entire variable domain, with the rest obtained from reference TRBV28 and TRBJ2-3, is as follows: DVKVTQSSRYLVKRTGEKVFLECVQDMDHENMFWYRQDPGLGLRLIYFSYDVKMKEKGDIPEGYSVSREKKERFSLILESASTNQTSMYLCASSLGGKLTDTQYFGPGTRLTVL.

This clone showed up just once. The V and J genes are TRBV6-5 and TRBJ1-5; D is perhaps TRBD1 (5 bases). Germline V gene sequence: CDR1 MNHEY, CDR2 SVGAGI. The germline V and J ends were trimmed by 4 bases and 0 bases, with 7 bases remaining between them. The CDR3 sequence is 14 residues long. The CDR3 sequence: CASSLGDSNQPQHF. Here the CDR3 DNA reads TGTGCCAGCAGTTTAGGGGATAGCAATCAGCCCCAGCATTTT.

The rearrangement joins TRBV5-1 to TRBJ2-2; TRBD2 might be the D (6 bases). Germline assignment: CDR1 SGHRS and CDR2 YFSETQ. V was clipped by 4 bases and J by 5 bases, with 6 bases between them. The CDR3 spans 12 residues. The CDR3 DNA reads TGCGCCAGCAGCGGGGGGACCGGGGAGCTGTTTTTT. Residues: CASSGGTGELFF.

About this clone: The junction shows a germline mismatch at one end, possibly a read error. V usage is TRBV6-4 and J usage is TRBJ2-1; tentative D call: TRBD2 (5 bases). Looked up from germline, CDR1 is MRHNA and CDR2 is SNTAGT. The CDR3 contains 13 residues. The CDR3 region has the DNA TGTGCCAGCAGGGGAGACTCGACCAATGAGCAATTCTTC. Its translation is CASRGDSTNEQFF.

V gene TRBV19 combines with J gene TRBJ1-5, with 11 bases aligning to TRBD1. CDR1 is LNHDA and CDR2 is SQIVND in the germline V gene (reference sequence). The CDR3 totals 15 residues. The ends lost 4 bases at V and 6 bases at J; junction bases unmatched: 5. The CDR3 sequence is CASSTKDRGPQPQHF. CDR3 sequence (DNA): TGTGCCAGTAGTACAAAGGACAGGGGGCCTCAGCCCCAGCATTTT. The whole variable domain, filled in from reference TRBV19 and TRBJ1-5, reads DGGITQSPKYLFRKEGQNVTLSCEQNLNHDAMYWYRQDPGQGLRLIYYSQIVNDFQKGDIAEGYSVSREKKESFPLTVTSAQKNPTAFYLCASSTKDRGPQPQHFGDGTRLSIL.

The CDR3 nucleotides are TGTGCCAGCAGTTTCCGGGACAGGGCGACCTACGAGCAGTACTTC. Its translation is CASSFRDRATYEQYF. V gene TRBV27 combines with J gene TRBJ2-7; 9 bases map to TRBD1. The CDR3 contains 15 residues. J lost 2 bases, V lost 3 bases, and 5 bases had no gene match. The germline gives CDR1 MNHEY, CDR2 SMNVEV (reference sequence).